The 31 T cell receptor beta chains listed next were all sequenced from one sample in a study of regulatory T cells in long-lasting Graves disease. Time point reported: newly diagnosed GD, antithyroid drugs for less than 3 months. After RNA was extracted from PBMCs, the TCR library was made from it. CDR3-region Arm-PCR and iRepertoire HTBI primers produced the TCR beta libraries. TCRdb itself ran the multiplex PCR reads through MiXCR, one entry per CDR3 protein. The sample holds a few hundred thousand distinct CDR3 sequences, about an eighth seen once. These sequences were also reported in another study, on T cells in Graves' hyperthyroidism and ophthalmopathy.

The sample was peripheral blood mononuclear cells (PBMCs), taken at new diagnosis, from a patient treated with antithyroid drugs. Receptors were obtained from a woman under 30 with Graves disease.

The V and J genes are TRBV6-1 and TRBJ2-1; perhaps D is TRBD1 or TRBD2 (5 bases each). The CDR3 extends over 17 amino acids. The V and J ends lost 7 bases and 10 bases respectively, with 29 bases between them. Germline-derived CDR1 and CDR2 are MNHNS and SASEGT. The DNA for the CDR3 is TGTGCCAGCATGTATCCACCCGGGACGGATAAGGAATACGAGCAGTTCTTC. Amino acid sequence: CASMYPPGTDKEYEQFF.

This clonotype was found a few times. A much larger clone differs from this one at a single base, so this may be a read error. The chain links TRBV7-8 to TRBJ1-1, with D perhaps matching TRBD1 (5 bases). CDR1 is SGHVS and CDR2 is FQNEAQ in the germline V gene. V was shortened by 3 bases and J by 4 bases, with 21 bases between the two germline ends. This CDR3 spans 17 amino acids. CDR3 nucleotide sequence: TGTGCCAGCAGCTTGACACCGGGACGGGTATCAGGCACTGAAGCTTTCTTT. Amino acid sequence: CASSLTPGRVSGTEAFF.

The chain employs TRBV19 and TRBJ2-1, with TRBD1 identical over 10 bases. The CDR3 is 14 amino acids. Per the germline V gene, CDR1 is LNHDA and CDR2 is SQIVND (reference sequence). V was pared by 5 bases and J by 8 bases, with 6 bases of the junction left unmatched. CDR3 sequence reads: CASSPGTGADEQFF. CDR3 sequence (DNA): TGTGCCAGTAGTCCAGGGACAGGGGCCGATGAGCAGTTCTTC.

This clonotype has more than one count but fewer than ten. V and J are TRBV7-9 and TRBJ2-3; 7 bases fit TRBD2. The ends lost 5 bases at V and 2 bases at J; junction bases unmatched: 10. The CDR3 is made up of 16 amino acids. Germline loops: CDR1 SEHNR, CDR2 FQNEAQ (reference sequence). The CDR3 sequence is CASSQASSGDTDTQYF. DNA for the CDR3: TGTGCCAGCAGCCAAGCTTCTAGCGGTGACACAGATACGCAGTATTTT. Drawing the rest from reference TRBV7-9 and TRBJ2-3, the complete variable domain is DTGVSQNPRHKITKRGQNVTFRCDPISEHNRLYWYRQTLGQGPEFLTYFQNEAQLEKSRLLSDRFSAERPKGSFSTLEIQRTEQGDSAMYLCASSQASSGDTDTQYFGPGTRLTVL.

This clonotype was picked up many times. The chain has TRBV7-2 and TRBJ1-5; weak D call: TRBD1 (6 bases). V gave up 1 base and J gave up 7 bases, with 14 bases separating them. CDR3 length equals 15 residues. Germline V gives CDR1 SGHTA, CDR2 FQGNSA. The DNA for the CDR3 is TGTGCCAGCAGCTTAGAACCCGGGGGCCAACAGCCCCAGCATTTT. It encodes CASSLEPGGQQPQHF.

J is TRBJ2-5 and V is TRBV12-5, with TRBD1 as a possible D gene (6 bases). Looked up from germline, CDR1 is LGHNT and CDR2 is FRNRAP. The germline V and J ends were trimmed by 1 base and 2 bases, with 11 bases remaining between them. There are 15 residues in the CDR3. The CDR3, as DNA: TGTGCTAGTGGTTTGGGAGACAGGCTTCAAGAGACCCAGTACTTC. Its protein is CASGLGDRLQETQYF.

This clonotype was found a few times. This chain connects TRBV12-3 or TRBV12-4 to TRBJ2-5, with a tentative D call TRBD1 (6 bases). The CDR3 covers 14 residues. Trimming shortened V by 6 bases and J by 2 bases, and 13 bases separated the two germline ends. In DNA form, the CDR3 reads TGTGCCAGCAGCTGGGGGCTTGTACAAGAGACCCAGTACTTC. This codes for CASSWGLVQETQYF.

In this sample, this clonotype turned up many times. The chain combines TRBV7-3 with TRBJ2-5, with D maybe TRBD2 (5 bases). This CDR3 is built from 15 residues. V lost 0 bases and J lost 1, with 9 bases in between. Germline CDR1 reads SGHTA; CDR2 reads FQGTGA. In DNA, the CDR3 is TGTGCCAGCAGCTTAACCAGCGGACCCCAAGAGACCCAGTACTTC. The encoded protein is CASSLTSGPQETQYF.

This clonotype was recorded a few times. The rearrangement uses TRBV9 and TRBJ2-7; D remains ambiguous. The CDR3 runs 14 residues. Between the trimmed V and J ends, which lost 0 bases and 0 bases, there was a span of 7 bases. In germline, CDR1 is SGDLS, CDR2 YYNGEE. The CDR3 nucleotides read TGTGCCAGCAGCGTAGGGCCGACCTCCTACGAGCAGTACTTC. This translates into CASSVGPTSYEQYF.

This clonotype was seen at least ten times. The J gene is TRBJ2-7, the V gene TRBV7-8; no definite D call. Germline V gene data show CDR1 as SGHVS and CDR2 as FQNEAQ. Trimming pared 1 base from V and 1 base from J, leaving 8 bases between. CDR3 length equals 14 residues. DNA for the CDR3: TGTGCCAGCAGCTTAGTTTCAGAATCCTACGAGCAGTACTTC. The encoded protein is CASSLVSESYEQYF.

This clonotype has at least ten counts. The chain is built from TRBV7-9 and TRBJ2-5; 12 nucleotides line up with TRBD2. CDR1 SEHNR and CDR2 FQNEAQ come from the germline V gene (reference sequence). V shed 2 bases and J 5 bases; nucleotides not matched to a gene: 12. There are 18 residues in the CDR3. DNA of the CDR3: TGTGCCAGCAGCTTACGAGGCTCCCTAGCGGGAGGGATCGAGACCCAGTACTTC. Encoded protein: CASSLRGSLAGGIETQYF. The whole variable domain, filled in from reference TRBV7-9 and TRBJ2-5, reads DTGVSQNPRHKITKRGQNVTFRCDPISEHNRLYWYRQTLGQGPEFLTYFQNEAQLEKSRLLSDRFSAERPKGSFSTLEIQRTEQGDSAMYLCASSLRGSLAGGIETQYFGPGTRLLVL.

Ten or more counts support this clonotype. The rearrangement links TRBV18 to TRBJ1-2; D gene ambiguous. The germline CDR1 and CDR2 sequences are KGHSH and LQKENI. Trimming took 2 bases from V and 2 from J, leaving 12 bases between them. The CDR3 has 15 residues. CDR3 loop: CASSPVPQENYGYTF. CDR3 DNA: TGTGCCAGCTCACCAGTCCCCCAGGAGAACTATGGCTACACCTTC.

This clonotype has a count of ten or more. Since a much larger clone is just one base distant, this may be a read error. J is TRBJ1-1 and V is TRBV7-6; D gene unclear. The V gene lost 1 base and the J gene lost 1 base, with 4 bases spanning the gap. There are 13 residues in the CDR3. Germline V lookup: CDR1 SGHVS, CDR2 FNYEAQ. The chain's CDR3 is CASSLVANTEAFF. The CDR3 DNA follows: TGTGCCAGCAGCTTAGTGGCGAACACTGAAGCTTTCTTT.

This clonotype was detected many times. The V and J genes are TRBV12-3 or TRBV12-4 and TRBJ1-3, with unresolved D. This CDR3 contains 13 residues. Trimming cost V 5 bases and J 0 bases, with 5 bases left between them. CDR3 region: CASSKSSGNTIYF. The CDR3, as DNA: TGTGCCAGCAGTAAAAGCTCTGGAAACACCATATATTTT.

V is TRBV4-1 and J is TRBJ1-5; D call uncertain. The germline CDR1 and CDR2 sequences are MGHRA and YSYEKL. The CDR3 runs 13 residues. With 1 base removed from V and 6 bases from J, the gap between germline ends came to 7 bases. CDR3 sequence (DNA): TGCGCCAGCAGCCAAGCACCCGGTCAGCCCCAGCATTTT. Translation: CASSQAPGQPQHF.

J is TRBJ2-1 and V is TRBV5-1, with D perhaps matching TRBD1 or TRBD2 (6 bases each). This CDR3 comprises 17 residues. With 0 bases removed from V and 0 bases from J, the gap between germline ends came to 13 bases. In germline, CDR1 is SGHRS, CDR2 YFSETQ. The CDR3 DNA reads as TGCGCCAGCAGCTTGGCCGAGGGGGGATCCTCCTACAATGAGCAGTTCTTC. It yields the protein CASSLAEGGSSYNEQFF.

This chain links TRBV6-9 with TRBJ1-6, with TRBD1 matching over 7 bases. CDR3 length: 15 amino acids. The germline CDR1 and CDR2 sequences are MNHGY and SVAAGI. The trim removed 4 bases at V and 4 bases at J, leaving 4 bases unmatched. The CDR3 DNA reads as TGTGCCAGCAGTTCGGACAGGCCATATAATTCACCCCTCCACTTT. Its protein is CASSSDRPYNSPLHF.

This clonotype came up many times. The chain recombines TRBV24-1 with TRBJ2-4; possibly TRBD1 for D (5 bases). CDR1 is KGHDR, CDR2 SFDVKD, per germline. The CDR3 totals 17 residues. With 1 base removed from V and 0 bases from J, the gap between germline ends came to 12 bases. The CDR3 DNA follows: TGTGCCACCAGTGATTTTGTTCAGGGTCTAGCCAAAAACATTCAGTACTTC. This gives the protein CATSDFVQGLAKNIQYF.

V and J are TRBV5-1 and TRBJ1-1, with D unresolved. The CDR3 is made up of 13 amino acids. Per the germline V gene, CDR1 is SGHRS and CDR2 is YFSETQ. The ends were cut back, 7 bases at V and 0 bases at J, with 10 bases in the middle. The CDR3 DNA is TGCGCCAGCCTAGGCGCCGTGAACACTGAAGCTTTCTTT. Translation gives CASLGAVNTEAFF.

This clonotype has ten or more counts. V is TRBV12-3 or TRBV12-4 and J is TRBJ2-5; 7 bases agree with TRBD1. The J segment lost 1 base and the V segment lost 5 bases, leaving 10 bases of the junction unmatched. The CDR3 is 16 amino acids. The CDR3 loop is CASSNQPGQTQETQYF. The CDR3 region has the DNA TGTGCCAGCAGTAACCAGCCGGGACAGACCCAAGAGACCCAGTACTTC.

The chain recombines TRBV4-1 with TRBJ2-2, with D unclear. The ends were cut back, 0 bases at V and 4 bases at J, with 9 bases in the middle. This CDR3 spans 15 amino acids. CDR1 is MGHRA and CDR2 is YSYEKL in the germline V gene. Here the CDR3 reads CASSQEGRSTGELFF. DNA for the CDR3: TGCGCCAGCAGCCAAGAAGGCCGGAGCACCGGGGAGCTGTTTTTT.

This clonotype was counted only a few times. A clone one base away is much larger, so this may be a read error. The gene calls are TRBV28 and TRBJ2-5; possibly TRBD2 for D (5 bases). The CDR3 has 14 residues. Germline V gene sequence: CDR1 MDHEN, CDR2 SYDVKM. V was clipped by 2 bases and J by 1 base, with 8 bases between them. CDR3 region: CASSLGRSQETQYF. CDR3 in DNA: TGTGCCAGCAGTTTAGGGAGATCCCAAGAGACCCAGTACTTC.

Of note for this clonotype: Being one base from a much bigger clone, this may be a read error. The chain links TRBV27 to TRBJ1-1; D unclear. Germline CDR1 is MNHEY and CDR2 is SMNVEV (reference sequence). V lost 0 bases, J lost 4 bases, and 15 bases lay in between. The CDR3 covers 16 residues. CDR3: CASSLSPWGSSTEAFF. The CDR3 nucleotides read TGTGCCAGCAGTTTATCCCCTTGGGGTTCGAGCACTGAAGCTTTCTTT.

This clonotype was counted at least ten times. V and J are TRBV7-2 and TRBJ2-5; D not resolved. Germline-derived CDR1 and CDR2 are SGHTA and FQGNSA. Trimming stripped 2 bases from V and 0 bases from J, with 10 bases between. CDR3 size: 15 residues. The CDR3 reads CASSLIRTYQETQYF. CDR3 DNA sequence: TGTGCCAGCAGCTTAATACGGACCTACCAAGAGACCCAGTACTTC.

The sample holds many counts of this clonotype. This sequence joins TRBV7-2 and TRBJ2-7; D remains unclear. CDR1 is SGHTA and CDR2 is FQGNSA in the germline V gene. The CDR3 covers 13 residues. V dropped 5 bases and J dropped 4 bases, with 12 bases sitting between them. The CDR3 is CASSSRAEYEQYF. Here the CDR3 DNA reads TGTGCCAGCAGCAGCCGGGCGGAATACGAGCAGTACTTC.

This clonotype was recorded at least ten times. CDR3 coding DNA: TGTGCCAGCAGTTCCCGGGGGGGAGATACGCAGTATTTT. Residues: CASSSRGGDTQYF. V gene TRBV28 combines with J gene TRBJ2-3; 8 bases map to TRBD2. This CDR3 is built from 13 residues. V shed 4 bases, J shed 5 bases, and the junction held 2 bases outside the gene matches. Germline CDR1 is MDHEN and CDR2 is SYDVKM.

This clonotype turned up a few times. CDR3 region: CSARGSGILATLTSYNEQFF. CDR3 coding DNA: TGCAGTGCTAGAGGGTCGGGGATACTAGCGACCTTAACCTCCTACAATGAGCAGTTCTTC. This chain links TRBV20-1 with TRBJ2-1; 7 nucleotides align to TRBD2. CDR3 length equals 20 residues. V dropped 1 base and J dropped 0; count of bases not matched to a gene: 18. Germline CDR1 reads DFQATT; CDR2 reads SNEGSKA (reference sequence).

This clonotype was counted many times. CDR3 sequence: CASSPDRTGGQETQYF. CDR3 bases: TGTGCCAGCAGTCCCGACAGGACAGGGGGGCAAGAGACCCAGTACTTC. The chain combines TRBV12-3 or TRBV12-4 with TRBJ2-5; TRBD1 aligns across 10 bases. V was clipped by 5 bases and J by 2 bases; unmatched bases: 8. This CDR3 is built from 16 residues.

This clonotype was recorded at least ten times. V and J are TRBV24-1 and TRBJ1-4, with TRBD1 as a possible D gene (5 bases). Trimming removed 4 bases at V and 5 bases at J, with 16 bases between. Germline V lookup: CDR1 KGHDR, CDR2 SFDVKD. CDR3 length: 16 amino acids. The CDR3 nucleotides are TGTGCCACCAGTGAGGGAAGAAGGTCAGGGAATGAAAAACTGTTTTTT. As protein: CATSEGRRSGNEKLFF.

This clonotype was seen more than once but under ten times. The gene calls are TRBV6-2 or TRBV6-3 and TRBJ1-1; tentatively, D is TRBD1 (5 bases). Germline CDR1 and CDR2: MNHEY and SVGEGT. Trimming removed 5 bases at V and 0 bases at J, with 13 bases between. This CDR3 has 15 amino acids. CDR3 sequence (DNA): TGTGCCAGCAGTGACCCCAGGGCCATGAACACTGAAGCTTTCTTT. Translated: CASSDPRAMNTEAFF.

CDR3 nucleotides: TGTGCCAGCAGATTGGGGGGGTCCACCGGGGAGCTGTTTTTT. Protein: CASRLGGSTGELFF. This rearrangement joins TRBV6-4 to TRBJ2-2, with 7 bases fitting TRBD2. Trimming took 6 bases from V and 4 from J; bases not matched to a gene: 5. Germline CDR1 is MRHNA and CDR2 is SNTAGT. CDR3 length: 14 amino acids.